This T cell receptor (beta chain) is from a study of blood T cells in healthy people across ages. Looked up from germline, CDR1 is DFQATT and CDR2 is SNEGSKA (reference sequence). This CDR3 is 11 amino acids long. V was trimmed by 6 bases and J by 7 bases, leaving 12 bases between them. General study results and limits: More naive CD4+ cells and higher diversity were found in long-lived than in aged donors.

There were at least 6 micrograms of total RNA extracted from every sample. As regards this clonotype: As yet, its antigen is unknown.

The second PCR ran about 6 to 11 cycles with a sample-barcoded 5' primer and J-beta primers. TCRdb re-analysed the 5' RACE reads in MiXCR, keeping a single row per CDR3 protein. The sample includes 700,000 or so distinct CDR3 sequences, over 20% of them seen just once. This TCR was recovered from a man in his sixties or seventies in good health. The rearrangement links TRBV20-1 to TRBJ1-2, with D hard to call. The sequencing sample was made of blood. The chain's CDR3 is CSAPVGPGYTF. The CDR3, as DNA: TGCAGTGCACCCGTCGGGCCTGGCTACACCTTC.